This T cell receptor beta chain came from a study of T cell repertoires in cytomegalovirus infection. Germline V gene sequence: CDR1 MNHEY, CDR2 SVGAGI. The CDR3 has 14 amino acids. V was shortened by 8 bases and J by 3 bases, with 13 bases between the two germline ends. Remarks on this clonotype: Its antigen is undetermined.

TCRdb ran MiXCR on the reads and lists one entry per CDR3 protein. The table records approximately 730,000 distinct CDR3 sequences, almost 30% of them present only once. The clonotype was recovered from a human donor in good health (CMV status not recorded). Some clones in this sample may be carry-over from other donors' samples. The rearrangement links TRBV6-5 to TRBJ2-2; D remains unclear. Specimen: cultured CD8+ T cells from PBMCs, collected from culture after CMV antigen stimulation. The CDR3 coding sequence is TGTGCCAGCGGGGAACTACCTTACACCGGGGAGCTGTTTTTT. Protein sequence: CASGELPYTGELFF.